The 11 T cell receptor beta chains given below trace back to one sample, sequenced in a study of early T cells in non-severe SARS-CoV-2 infection. TCRdb re-called the 5' RACE reads with MiXCR, one entry per CDR3 protein. The data contain about 25,000 distinct CDR3 sequences, 4.5% to 5.5% of them singletons. Material for sequencing was whole blood. These TCRs come from an adult who was a healthcare worker with PCR-confirmed SARS-CoV-2 infection or an uninfected control (not recorded which).

This clonotype came up many times. The rearrangement uses TRBV3-1 and TRBJ1-2; maybe TRBD1 (6 bases). The CDR3 runs 15 residues. Trimming left V 1 base short and J 0 bases short, with 9 bases between. Germline CDR1 and CDR2: LGHDT and YNNKEL (reference sequence). The CDR3 nucleotides read TGTGCCAGCAGCCAAGTGGGGGCAGCTAACTATGGCTACACCTTC. It encodes CASSQVGAANYGYTF.

This clonotype was seen repeatedly, ten times or more. The chain uses TRBV7-8 and TRBJ2-7; TRBD1 matches 8 bases. CDR3 size: 16 residues. Trimming at V came to 1 base and at J to 4 bases, leaving 9 bases not matched to a gene. From germline, CDR1 is SGHVS and CDR2 FQNEAQ. CDR3 sequence: CASSLELGQGPYEQYF. DNA of the CDR3: TGTGCCAGCAGCTTAGAATTAGGACAGGGACCGTACGAGCAGTACTTC.

This clonotype has ten or more counts. The chain uses TRBV20-1 and TRBJ2-3; D is possibly TRBD1 (6 bases). The germline gives CDR1 DFQATT, CDR2 SNEGSKA (reference sequence). Trimming removed 6 bases at V and 4 bases at J, with 20 bases between. The CDR3 is made up of 15 amino acids. CDR3 in amino acids: CSATPGTPGADTQYF. CDR3 coding DNA: TGCAGTGCCACCCCGGGGACACCCGGGGCAGATACGCAGTATTTT.

This clonotype was observed at least ten times. V is TRBV7-6 and J is TRBJ2-7; weak D call: TRBD2 (5 bases). This CDR3 has 16 residues. Trimming cost V 0 bases and J 0 bases, with 12 bases left between them. The germline CDR1 and CDR2 sequences are SGHVS and FNYEAQ. CDR3 bases: TGTGCCAGCAGCTTAGCATCGGGATTAAACTCCTACGAGCAGTACTTC. Protein: CASSLASGLNSYEQYF.

This clonotype has ten or more counts. This chain joins TRBV28 and TRBJ2-3; 8 nucleotides align to TRBD1. V was pared by 6 bases and J by 1 base, with 3 bases of the junction left unmatched. Germline loops: CDR1 MDHEN, CDR2 SYDVKM. The CDR3 is made up of 14 amino acids. This CDR3 reads CASRTGGRTDTQYF. DNA of the CDR3: TGTGCCAGCAGAACAGGGGGACGCACAGATACGCAGTATTTT.

The table lists this clonotype with many counts. The chain combines TRBV6-5 with TRBJ1-1; no reliable D call. V was cut by 3 bases and J by 0 bases, with 5 bases left in between. Germline assignment: CDR1 MNHEY and CDR2 SVGAGI. The CDR3 is 13 residues long. DNA for the CDR3: TGTGCCAGCAGTTATGCGGTGAACACTGAAGCTTTCTTT. This translates into CASSYAVNTEAFF.

This clonotype was observed at least ten times. The chain combines TRBV4-3 with TRBJ2-3; 7 positions match TRBD2. This CDR3 spans 15 amino acids. Looked up from germline, CDR1 is LGHNA and CDR2 is YSLEER. The trim removed 0 bases at V and 6 bases at J, leaving 6 bases unmatched. The CDR3 loop reads CASSQDGLEHDTQYF. The CDR3 nucleotides read TGCGCCAGCAGCCAAGACGGACTAGAGCACGATACGCAGTATTTT.

This clonotype was counted at least ten times. The J gene is TRBJ1-2, the V gene TRBV5-1; tentative D call: TRBD1 (6 bases). CDR1 is SGHRS and CDR2 is YFSETQ in the germline V gene. The V end was cut by 5 bases, the J end by 5 bases, with 22 bases between. This CDR3 is 16 amino acids long. The CDR3 protein is CASRLTPGTSAYGYTF. The DNA of the CDR3 is TGCGCCAGCAGATTGACACCCGGGACATCGGCTTATGGCTACACCTTC.

In its sample, this clonotype was seen many times. The chain couples TRBV6-5 to TRBJ2-7, with D possibly being TRBD1 (7 bases). The CDR3 extends over 19 amino acids. The V gene's germline CDR1 is MNHEY and CDR2 SVGAGI. Deletions cut 6 bases from V and 0 bases from J, with 27 bases between. CDR3 in amino acids: CASSYAGTATLGGSYEQYF. CDR3 in DNA: TGTGCCAGCAGCTACGCCGGGACAGCAACCTTGGGGGGCTCCTACGAGCAGTACTTC.

This clonotype was counted many times. The V gene is TRBV19, the J gene TRBJ2-7; maybe TRBD1 (5 bases). In germline, CDR1 is LNHDA, CDR2 SQIVND (reference sequence). The CDR3 has 11 residues. V gave up 10 bases and J gave up 2 bases, with 9 bases separating them. DNA for the CDR3: TGTGCCACAGGACAAGCCTACGAGCAGTACTTC. Its translation is CATGQAYEQYF.

This clonotype was counted a few times. The J gene is TRBJ1-6, the V gene TRBV7-6; 10 nucleotides agree with TRBD1. The CDR3 length is 15 residues. Trimming at V came to 5 bases and at J to 6 bases, leaving 4 bases not matched to a gene. Germline V gene lookup returns CDR1 SGHVS and CDR2 FNYEAQ. This CDR3 reads CASSPGTGANSPLHF. The CDR3, as DNA: TGTGCCAGCAGCCCTGGGACAGGGGCTAATTCACCCCTCCACTTT.